Below, 31 T cell receptor beta chains from the same sample are listed, as sequenced in a study of blood T cell repertoires in COVID-19 (dated by TCRdb to 2019 to 2021). Libraries were made using the immunoSEQ multiplex PCR assay. TCRdb mirrors the immuneACCESS table, restricted to in-frame sequences. Some clones are absent from its copies; in checked studies, under half trace to an unresolved V gene, and the reason for the others is unknown. For this sample the table gives over 150,000 clones, of which 80% to 85% were detected only once. Roughly an eighth of the sample is held by the ten biggest clonotypes. Sequenced sample: peripheral blood. The source of these receptors is a man between 18 and 29 years old with active or convalescent COVID-19.

V gene TRBV11-2 combines with J gene TRBJ2-5; tentative D call: TRBD2 (6 bases). The CDR3 runs 17 residues. CDR1 SGHAT and CDR2 FQNNGV come from the germline V gene. V lost 5 bases, J lost 2 bases, and 21 bases lay in between. CDR3 protein: CASSPVSGGAVQETQYF. For the CDR3, the DNA is TGTGCCAGCAGCCCCGTATCGGGCGGGGCAGTTCAAGAGACCCAGTACTTC.

This chain links TRBV2 with TRBJ2-3, with D possibly TRBD2 on 7 matching bases. This CDR3 is built from 15 residues. Germline values: CDR1 SNHLY, CDR2 FYNNEI. The V end was cut by 7 bases, the J end by 2 bases, with 16 bases between. The CDR3: CASTAMGGATDTQYF. The CDR3 bases are TGTGCCAGCACCGCTATGGGGGGGGCCACAGATACGCAGTATTTT.

The chain couples TRBV5-4 to TRBJ2-1; no reliable D call. Germline loops: CDR1 SGHNT, CDR2 YYREEE (reference sequence). The CDR3 sequence is 12 residues long. Trimming removed 0 bases from V and 7 bases from J, with 5 bases in between. The CDR3 region has the DNA TGTGCCAGCAGCTTGGGCCTAAATGAGCAGTTCTTC. Translated, it gives CASSLGLNEQFF. The complete variable domain, with remaining parts taken from reference TRBV5-4 and TRBJ2-1, reads ETGVTQSPTHLIKTRGQQVTLRCSSQSGHNTVSWYQQALGQGPQFIFQYYREEENGRGNFPPRFSGLQFPNYSSELNVNALELDDSALYLCASSLGLNEQFFGPGTRLTVL.

The CDR3: CASSPTREYSNQPQHF. The DNA for the CDR3 is TGTGCCAGCAGCCCCACCCGGGAGTATAGCAATCAGCCCCAGCATTTT. The chain joins TRBV3-1 (or the pseudogene TRBV3-2) to TRBJ1-5; D gene uncertain. Germline CDR1 reads LGHDT; CDR2 reads YNNKEL (reference sequence). V lost 4 bases and J lost 0, with 13 bases in between. The CDR3 consists of 16 residues.

The V gene is TRBV19, the J gene TRBJ2-5, with D maybe TRBD2 (6 bases). Trimming left V 6 bases short and J 1 base short, with 9 bases between. The CDR3 spans 13 residues. From germline, CDR1 is LNHDA and CDR2 SQIVND (reference sequence). CDR3 in DNA: TGTGCCAGTAGCTGGAGGGGCCAAGAGACCCAGTACTTC. As protein: CASSWRGQETQYF.

This clone showed up just a few times. The chain uses TRBV5-6 and TRBJ1-1; D remains unclear. Germline CDR1 reads SGHDT; CDR2 reads YYEEEE. Trimming cost V 3 bases and J 6 bases, with 12 bases left between them. The CDR3 loop spans 13 amino acids. The CDR3 here is CASSWVEGSEAFF. DNA for the CDR3: TGTGCCAGCAGCTGGGTAGAGGGTTCTGAAGCTTTCTTT.

This clone was detected once. This chain uses TRBV5-1 with TRBJ1-2; D unclear. The CDR3 length is 14 residues. Between the trimmed V and J ends, which lost 0 bases and 11 bases, there was a span of 17 bases. CDR1 is SGHRS, CDR2 YFSETQ, per germline. DNA of the CDR3: TGCGCCAGCAGCTTGGTTGCCAGATGGAGTCGGTACACCTTC. It codes for CASSLVARWSRYTF.

This clone is a singleton in its sample. The V and J genes are TRBV29-1 and TRBJ2-1; 10 nucleotides match TRBD2. Germline loops: CDR1 SQVTM, CDR2 ANQGSEA. The CDR3 is 14 residues long. V lost 3 bases to trimming and J lost 3 bases; unmatched junction nucleotides: 2. The CDR3 reads CSVDASGGYNEQFF. CDR3 in DNA: TGCAGCGTTGACGCTAGCGGGGGCTACAATGAGCAGTTCTTC.

The chain carries TRBV7-4 and TRBJ1-5; TRBD1 agrees at 9 bases. The V gene's germline CDR1 is SGHVT and CDR2 SQSDAQ. The CDR3 has 16 amino acids. The ends lost 5 bases at V and 0 bases at J; junction bases unmatched: 5. Written as DNA, the CDR3 is TGTGCCAGCAGCCCGGGGACAGGGAATAGCAATCAGCCCCAGCATTTT. This gives the protein CASSPGTGNSNQPQHF.

This clone was seen more than once but under ten times. V and J are TRBV19 and TRBJ2-7; 9 bases map to TRBD1. The junction had 3 bases not matched to a gene; V was cut back by 5 bases and J by 4 bases. This CDR3 region has 13 residues. Germline CDR1 reads LNHDA; CDR2 reads SQIVND (reference sequence). The CDR3 sequence: CASSVGQGYEQYF. The CDR3 nucleotides are TGTGCCAGTAGTGTCGGACAGGGGTACGAGCAGTACTTC.

V usage is TRBV28 and J usage is TRBJ1-5; perhaps TRBD1 as D (5 bases). In germline, CDR1 is MDHEN, CDR2 SYDVKM. This CDR3 spans 14 amino acids. Deletions cut 3 bases from V and 7 bases from J, with 13 bases between. DNA of the CDR3: TGTGCCAGCAGTTTTGCGGGAACAGGACAGCCCCAGCATTTT. As protein: CASSFAGTGQPQHF.

The chain has TRBV19 and TRBJ1-2, with 7 bases identical to TRBD1. V trimming: 3 bases; J trimming: 8 bases; junction bases outside the gene matches: 6. The length of the CDR3 is 13 residues. Germline V gene lookup returns CDR1 LNHDA and CDR2 SQIVND (reference sequence). CDR3 sequence: CASSIGGRGGYTF. The CDR3 nucleotides read TGTGCCAGTAGTATTGGTGGCAGGGGGGGCTACACCTTC.

This sequence joins TRBV7-9 and TRBJ2-5, with a possible D match to TRBD1 (6 bases). V lost 5 bases and J lost 2, with 15 bases in between. The CDR3 is 15 amino acids. Germline V lookup: CDR1 SEHNR, CDR2 FQNEAQ (reference sequence). This CDR3 is CASSLGQTSQETQYF. CDR3 DNA: TGTGCCAGCAGCCTAGGACAGACCAGTCAAGAGACCCAGTACTTC.

V and J are TRBV14 and TRBJ2-1; 10 bases are shared with TRBD2. The CDR3 consists of 17 residues. Trimming took 4 bases from V and 2 from J; bases not matched to a gene: 8. Germline V gene data show CDR1 as SGHDN and CDR2 as FVKESK. The CDR3 DNA reads as TGTGCCAGCAGCCCGTCGGCTAGCGGGGGAACCTACAATGAGCAGTTCTTC. Its protein product is CASSPSASGGTYNEQFF.

The CDR3 bases are TGTGCCAGCTCAGCTAGCGCCCGAGGGGATGAGCAGTTCTTC. The encoded protein is CASSASARGDEQFF. This chain joins TRBV18 and TRBJ2-1, with D possibly TRBD2 on 6 matching bases. Trimming cost V 5 bases and J 8 bases, with 16 bases left between them. CDR1 is KGHSH and CDR2 is LQKENI in the germline V gene. This CDR3 comprises 14 residues.

Only one count was recorded for this clone. The CDR3 loop is CASSIATGGSTGELFF. In DNA, the CDR3 is TGTGCCAGTAGTATAGCTACAGGGGGCAGTACCGGGGAGCTGTTTTTT. The V and J genes are TRBV19 and TRBJ2-2, with TRBD1 matching 9 bases. V lost 1 base, J lost 5 bases, and 5 bases stayed unmatched. This CDR3 contains 16 residues. CDR1 and CDR2 from the germline V gene are LNHDA and SQIVND (reference sequence).

This clone was recorded once. CDR3 sequence (DNA): TGCGCCAGCAGCTTTTCTATAGTGAGCGGGACGGGGAATGAGCAGTTCTTC. Encoded protein: CASSFSIVSGTGNEQFF. The V call is TRBV5-1, the J call TRBJ2-1, with 7 bases identical to TRBD2. The CDR3 covers 17 residues. CDR1 and CDR2 from the germline V gene are SGHRS and YFSETQ. V was clipped by 2 bases and J by 7 bases; unmatched bases: 15.

The rearrangement uses TRBV21-1 and TRBJ2-1; no check of the table's D call, TRBD2, against the DNA was made. TRBV21-1 is shown as a pseudogene. The CDR3 is 16 amino acids. The CDR3 protein is CASSDRLAAYYNEQFF. DNA for the CDR3: TGTGCCAGCAGCGATCGACTAGCGGCCTATTACAATGAGCAGTTCTTC.

V gene TRBV5-1 combines with J gene TRBJ2-7; TRBD1 agrees at 8 bases. Unmatched junction bases numbered 8, after V lost 1 base and J lost 5 bases. The CDR3 length is 15 residues. Germline V CDR1 and CDR2: SGHRS, YFSETQ. The CDR3 nucleotides read TGCGCCAGCAGCTTGTTGCAGGGGGCTATAAACGAGCAGTACTTC. This translates into CASSLLQGAINEQYF. Combining the CDR3 with reference TRBV5-1 and TRBJ2-7 gives the whole variable domain KAGVTQTPRYLIKTRGQQVTLSCSPISGHRSVSWYQQTPGQGLQFLFEYFSETQRNKGNFPGRFSGRQFSNSRSEMNVSTLELGDSALYLCASSLLQGAINEQYFGPGTRLTVT.

The CDR3 DNA follows: TGTGCCAGCAGCAGTTCACAGGGGGGGTACGAGCAGTACTTC. This gives the protein CASSSSQGGYEQYF. The chain carries TRBV5-6 and TRBJ2-7; D might be TRBD1 (8 bases). Trimming stripped 4 bases from V and 4 bases from J, with 15 bases between. The CDR3 runs to 14 residues. Per germline, CDR1 SGHDT and CDR2 YYEEEE.

The count of this clone is one. The chain recombines TRBV7-8 with TRBJ2-2, with D unresolved. This CDR3 contains 12 residues. Germline CDR1 is SGHVS and CDR2 is FQNEAQ. V dropped 3 bases and J dropped 6 bases, with 5 bases sitting between them. The CDR3 here is CASSFTAGELFF. The CDR3 bases are TGTGCCAGCAGCTTCACGGCCGGGGAGCTGTTTTTT.

The sample holds a few counts of this clone. The CDR3 protein is CASSQAGTGVGYTF. In DNA form, the CDR3 reads TGTGCCAGCAGCCAAGCCGGGACAGGGGTTGGCTACACCTTC. This chain uses TRBV14 with TRBJ1-2; 10 bases map to TRBD1. CDR3 length equals 14 residues. CDR1 and CDR2 (germline): SGHDN, FVKESK. V shed 1 base and J 7 bases; nucleotides not matched to a gene: 3.

V gene TRBV2 combines with J gene TRBJ1-2; D gene uncertain. The CDR3 is made up of 15 amino acids. The V end lost 5 bases, the J end lost 4 bases, and 17 bases lay between the germline ends. Germline CDR1 is SNHLY and CDR2 is FYNNEI. The CDR3 loop reads CASSPRADMGYGYTF. CDR3 sequence (DNA): TGTGCCAGCAGTCCCCGCGCGGATATGGGCTATGGCTACACCTTC.

This clone was seen only once. The V call is TRBV5-6, the J call TRBJ1-6, with 9 bases aligning to TRBD1. Per the germline V gene, CDR1 is SGHDT and CDR2 is YYEEEE. The ends lost 6 bases at V and 7 bases at J; junction bases unmatched: 8. The CDR3 runs to 15 residues. For the CDR3, the DNA is TGTGCCAGCAAGACGACTGGGACAGGGAATTCACCCCTCCACTTT. As protein: CASKTTGTGNSPLHF.

The V call is TRBV7-3, the J call TRBJ2-3; 10 bases map to TRBD2. The germline V gene has CDR1 SGHTA and CDR2 FQGTGA. Trimming cost V 2 bases and J 0 bases; bases outside gene matches: 2. The length of the CDR3 is 16 residues. The DNA for the CDR3 is TGTGCCAGCAGCTTATTTAGCGGGGGGAGCACAGATACGCAGTATTTT. Protein: CASSLFSGGSTDTQYF.

This chain connects TRBV3-1 (or the pseudogene TRBV3-2) to TRBJ2-5, with 9 nucleotides matching TRBD1. CDR3 length: 16 residues. The V gene's germline CDR1 is LGHDT and CDR2 YNNKEL (reference sequence). Unmatched junction bases numbered 11, after V lost 0 bases and J lost 9 bases. For the CDR3, the DNA is TGTGCCAGCAGCCAAGATACAGGGGGCCAACGTCTGTCCCAGTACTTC. Amino acids: CASSQDTGGQRLSQYF.

This clone was found once. This sequence joins TRBV6-2 or TRBV6-3 and TRBJ1-5; D might be TRBD1 (6 bases). The germline gives CDR1 MNHEY, CDR2 SVGEGT. V lost 5 bases to trimming and J lost 9 bases, with 23 bases between them. The CDR3 is made up of 16 amino acids. CDR3 nucleotides: TGTGCCAGCAGTACGGGACACTACGTCCACGATGGGCCCCAGCATTTT. Its protein is CASSTGHYVHDGPQHF.

This clone showed up just a few times. The chain uses TRBV12-5 and TRBJ2-3; maybe TRBD1 (5 bases). Germline V gives CDR1 LGHNT, CDR2 FRNRAP. The germline V and J ends were trimmed by 4 bases and 0 bases, with 17 bases remaining between them. The CDR3 has 17 amino acids. CDR3 residues: CASGSPPLGPSTDTQYF. DNA of the CDR3: TGTGCTAGTGGTTCTCCCCCCCTGGGGCCTAGCACAGATACGCAGTATTTT.

The chain has TRBV6-5 and TRBJ1-2; the D gene is possibly TRBD1 (6 bases). Germline CDR1 and CDR2: MNHEY and SVGAGI. Deletions cut 6 bases from V and 2 bases from J, with 10 bases between. This CDR3 contains 13 residues. The CDR3 reads CASRGRGNYGYTF. The CDR3 bases are TGTGCCAGCAGGGGTAGGGGGAACTATGGCTACACCTTC.

The chain combines TRBV7-2 with TRBJ1-5; weak D call: TRBD1 (5 bases). Between the trimmed V and J ends, which lost 4 bases and 1 base, there was a span of 8 bases. Germline V gene data show CDR1 as SGHTA and CDR2 as FQGNSA. The CDR3 covers 14 residues. The CDR3, as DNA: TGTGCCAGCAGCTACGGGGGGAGCAATCAGCCCCAGCATTTT. The encoded protein is CASSYGGSNQPQHF.

About this clone itself: In the same sample, other DNA sequences code for this CDR3. The chain has TRBV5-1 and TRBJ2-1, with a weak D call TRBD1 (6 bases). The CDR3 consists of 13 residues. The V gene lost 3 bases and the J gene lost 7 bases, with 11 bases spanning the gap. Germline values: CDR1 SGHRS, CDR2 YFSETQ. The DNA for the CDR3 is TGCGCCAGCAGCTGGGGGCAGGGTAATGAGCAGTTCTTC. It translates to CASSWGQGNEQFF.